The 10 T cell receptor beta chains presented below share a single source sample, sequenced in a study of blood T cell repertoires in COVID-19 (dated by TCRdb to the early 2020s). The method behind the library was the immunoSEQ multiplex PCR assay. Drawn from immuneACCESS, this table holds only the in-frame rearrangements with V and J called that TCRdb kept. Clones are partly lost; checked studies trace under half to an unresolved V gene and leave the rest unexplained. In all, the sample holds about 230,000 clones, and over 80% of those were seen once. The ten largest clones represent around 30% of the sample. The sample consisted of peripheral blood. Source of these receptors: a man aged 35 to 55 with acute or convalescent COVID-19.

This chain connects TRBV5-5 to TRBJ2-3; D ambiguous. In germline, CDR1 is SGHKS, CDR2 YYEKEE (reference sequence). V dropped 1 base and J dropped 1 base, with 4 bases sitting between them. The CDR3 has 13 amino acids. This chain's CDR3 is CASSLFGTDTQYF. The CDR3 nucleotides read TGTGCCAGCAGCTTGTTCGGCACAGATACGCAGTATTTT.

The chain couples TRBV27 to TRBJ1-2, with 9 bases that match TRBD1. Germline CDR1 and CDR2: MNHEY and SMNVEV (reference sequence). The V and J ends lost 2 bases and 1 base, in that order; junction bases with no gene match: 5. CDR3 length: 16 amino acids. DNA for the CDR3: TGTGCCAGCAGTTTAGGACAGGGGCTTGGTAACTATGGCTACACCTTC. It codes for CASSLGQGLGNYGYTF.

The chain employs TRBV9 and TRBJ1-4; 7 nucleotides line up with TRBD1. The CDR3 totals 15 residues. J was trimmed by 7 bases and V by 3 bases; bases with no gene match: 9. Germline CDR1 is SGDLS and CDR2 is YYNGEE. CDR3 nucleotide sequence: TGTGCCAGCAGCGCCTTGACAGGGCGAGCTGAAAAACTGTTTTTT. Protein sequence: CASSALTGRAEKLFF.

This chain connects TRBV5-5 to TRBJ2-3, with 7 nucleotides matching TRBD1. The CDR3 extends over 16 amino acids. The V gene's germline CDR1 is SGHKS and CDR2 YYEKEE (reference sequence). Losses at the gene ends were 1 base for V and 5 bases for J; bases not matched to a gene: 10. CDR3 in DNA: TGTGCCAGCAGCTTGACAGGTGACAGGGAAATAGATACGCAGTATTTT. Its translation is CASSLTGDREIDTQYF.

J is TRBJ1-1 and V is TRBV28; D is perhaps TRBD1 (5 bases). The CDR3 sequence is 16 residues long. The germline V gene encodes CDR1 MDHEN and CDR2 SYDVKM. The ends were cut back, 3 bases at V and 3 bases at J, with 17 bases in the middle. The CDR3 coding sequence is TGTGCCAGCAGTTTCTGGTCCCCAGGGTCGGACACTGAAGCTTTCTTT. It is translated as CASSFWSPGSDTEAFF.

The chain combines TRBV19 with TRBJ1-2; 7 nucleotides agree with TRBD1. V trimming: 5 bases; J trimming: 8 bases; junction bases outside the gene matches: 8. From germline, CDR1 is LNHDA and CDR2 SQIVND (reference sequence). This CDR3 spans 13 amino acids. The CDR3 nucleotides are TGTGCCAGTAGTTCCGGGACAGTCACCGGCTACACCTTC. Amino acids: CASSSGTVTGYTF.

This clone came up a few times. V gene TRBV19 combines with J gene TRBJ1-4; D is unresolved. With 3 bases removed from V and 2 bases from J, the gap between germline ends came to 7 bases. Germline V lookup: CDR1 LNHDA, CDR2 SQIVND (reference sequence). The CDR3 is 14 residues long. The CDR3, as DNA: TGTGCCAGTAGTATCGGAGAGACTAATGAAAAACTGTTTTTT. Translated: CASSIGETNEKLFF.

This clone was recorded a few times. The chain joins TRBV15 to TRBJ1-1, with D tentatively TRBD1 (5 bases). Germline assignment: CDR1 LNHNV and CDR2 YYDKDF (reference sequence). Trimming took off 8 bases at V and 4 bases at J, with 14 bases between the two ends. The CDR3 runs to 13 residues. Here the CDR3 reads CATLPGEGTEAFF. The CDR3 DNA sequence: TGTGCCACCCTGCCGGGGGAGGGCACTGAAGCTTTCTTT.

The chain couples TRBV2 to TRBJ2-2, with TRBD1 matching 8 bases. Germline-derived CDR1 and CDR2 are SNHLY and FYNNEI. Trimming at V came to 9 bases and at J to 1 base, leaving 4 bases not matched to a gene. CDR3 size: 14 residues. CDR3: CASGQGRNTGELFF. The CDR3 DNA reads as TGTGCCAGTGGACAGGGCCGGAACACCGGGGAGCTGTTTTTT.

The genes are TRBV6-5 and TRBJ2-1; TRBD2 matches at 13 bases. V was clipped by 0 bases and J by 10 bases; unmatched bases: 6. Germline values: CDR1 MNHEY, CDR2 SVGAGI. The CDR3 is made up of 16 amino acids. The CDR3 DNA follows: TGTGCCAGCAGTTACTCCCGGACTAGCGGGAGAAACGAGCAGTTCTTC. This translates into CASSYSRTSGRNEQFF.